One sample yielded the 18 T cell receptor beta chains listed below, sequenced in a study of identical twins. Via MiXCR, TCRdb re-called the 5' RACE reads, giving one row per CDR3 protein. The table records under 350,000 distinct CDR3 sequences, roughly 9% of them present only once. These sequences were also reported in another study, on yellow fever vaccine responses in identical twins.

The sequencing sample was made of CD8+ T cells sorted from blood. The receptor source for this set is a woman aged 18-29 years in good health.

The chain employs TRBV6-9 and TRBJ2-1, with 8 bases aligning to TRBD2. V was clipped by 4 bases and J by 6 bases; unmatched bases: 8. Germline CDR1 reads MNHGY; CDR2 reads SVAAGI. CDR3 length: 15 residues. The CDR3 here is CASSLGAGVVNEQFF. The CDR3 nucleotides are TGTGCCAGCAGTTTAGGAGCGGGAGTTGTCAATGAGCAGTTCTTC.

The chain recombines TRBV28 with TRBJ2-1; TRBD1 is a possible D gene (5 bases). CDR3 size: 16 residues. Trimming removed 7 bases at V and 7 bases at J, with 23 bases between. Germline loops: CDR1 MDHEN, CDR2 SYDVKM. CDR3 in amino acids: CASTLPRQGLTNEQFF. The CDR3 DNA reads TGTGCCAGCACCCTCCCGAGGCAGGGCCTGACGAATGAGCAGTTCTTC.

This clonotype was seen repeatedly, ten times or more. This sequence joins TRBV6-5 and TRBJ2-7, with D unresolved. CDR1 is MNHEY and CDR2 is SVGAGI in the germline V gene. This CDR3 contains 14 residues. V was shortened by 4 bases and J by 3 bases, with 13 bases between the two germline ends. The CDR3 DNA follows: TGTGCCAGCAGTTTCAGCCTTGGCAACTACGAGCAGTACTTC. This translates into CASSFSLGNYEQYF.

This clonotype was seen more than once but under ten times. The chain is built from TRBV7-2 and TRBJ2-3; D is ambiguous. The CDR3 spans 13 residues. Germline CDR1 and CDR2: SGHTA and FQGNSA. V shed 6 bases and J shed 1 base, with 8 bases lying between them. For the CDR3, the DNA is TGTGCCAGCAGAGCGCCGGGCACAGATACGCAGTATTTT. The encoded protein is CASRAPGTDTQYF.

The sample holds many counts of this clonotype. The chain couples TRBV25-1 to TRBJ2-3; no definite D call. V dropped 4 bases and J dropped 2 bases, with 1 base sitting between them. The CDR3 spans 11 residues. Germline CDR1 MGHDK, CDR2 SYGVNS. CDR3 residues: CASSVTDTQYF. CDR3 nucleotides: TGTGCCAGCAGTGTCACAGATACGCAGTATTTT.

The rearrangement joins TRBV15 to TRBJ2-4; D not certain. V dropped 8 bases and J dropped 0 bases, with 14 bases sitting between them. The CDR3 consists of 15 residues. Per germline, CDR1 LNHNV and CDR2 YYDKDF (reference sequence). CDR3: CATRAVSLAKNIQYF. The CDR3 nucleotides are TGTGCCACCCGTGCGGTGTCCCTAGCCAAAAACATTCAGTACTTC.

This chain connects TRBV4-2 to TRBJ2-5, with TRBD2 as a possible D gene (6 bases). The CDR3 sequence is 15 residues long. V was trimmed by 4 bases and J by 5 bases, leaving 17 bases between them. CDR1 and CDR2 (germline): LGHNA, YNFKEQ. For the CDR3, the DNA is TGTGCCAGCAGCCCGCTTTCGGCGGGAATCGAGACCCAGTACTTC. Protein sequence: CASSPLSAGIETQYF.

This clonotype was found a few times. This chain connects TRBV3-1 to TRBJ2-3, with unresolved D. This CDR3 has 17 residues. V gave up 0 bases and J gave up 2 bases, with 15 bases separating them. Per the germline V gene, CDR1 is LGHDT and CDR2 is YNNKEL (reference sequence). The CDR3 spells CASSQDRYSYVTDTQYF. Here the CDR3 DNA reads TGTGCCAGCAGCCAAGATCGATACAGCTACGTCACAGATACGCAGTATTTT.

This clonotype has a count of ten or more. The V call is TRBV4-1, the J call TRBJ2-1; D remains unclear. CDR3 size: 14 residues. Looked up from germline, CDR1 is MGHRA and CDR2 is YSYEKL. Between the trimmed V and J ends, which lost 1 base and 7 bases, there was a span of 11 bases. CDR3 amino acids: CASSQGGFRNEQFF. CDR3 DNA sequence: TGCGCCAGCAGCCAAGGCGGTTTCCGTAATGAGCAGTTCTTC.

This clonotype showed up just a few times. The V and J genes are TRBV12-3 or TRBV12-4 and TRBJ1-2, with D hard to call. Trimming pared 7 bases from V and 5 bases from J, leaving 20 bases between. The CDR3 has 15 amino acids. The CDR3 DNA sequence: TGTGCCAGCAACCGACTTTTACAGTGGAATTATGGCTACACCTTC. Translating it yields CASNRLLQWNYGYTF.

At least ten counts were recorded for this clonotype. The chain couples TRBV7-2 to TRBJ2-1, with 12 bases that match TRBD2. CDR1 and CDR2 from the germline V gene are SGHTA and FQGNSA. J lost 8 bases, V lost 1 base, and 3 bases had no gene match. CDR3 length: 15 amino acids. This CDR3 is CASSLGLAGAYEQFF. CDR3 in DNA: TGTGCCAGCAGCTTAGGACTAGCGGGAGCCTATGAGCAGTTCTTC.

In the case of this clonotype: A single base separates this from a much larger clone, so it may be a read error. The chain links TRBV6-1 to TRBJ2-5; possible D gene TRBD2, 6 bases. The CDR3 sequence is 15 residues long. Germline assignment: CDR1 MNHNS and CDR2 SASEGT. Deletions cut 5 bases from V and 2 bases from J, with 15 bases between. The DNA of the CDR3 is TGTGCCAGCAGTATGACCGGGGGTATACAAGAGACCCAGTACTTC. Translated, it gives CASSMTGGIQETQYF.

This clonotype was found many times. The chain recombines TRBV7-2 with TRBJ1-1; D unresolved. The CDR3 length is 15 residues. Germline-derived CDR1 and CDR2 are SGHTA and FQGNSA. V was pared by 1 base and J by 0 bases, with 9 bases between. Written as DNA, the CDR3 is TGTGCCAGCAGCTTAGAGCCGGACTTGAACACTGAAGCTTTCTTT. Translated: CASSLEPDLNTEAFF.

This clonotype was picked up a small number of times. The DNA for the CDR3 is TGTGCCAGCAGTCCCCCTCGCGCTGCAGATACGCAGTATTTT. Translation: CASSPPRAADTQYF. The V and J genes are TRBV28 and TRBJ2-3; no clear D. Per germline, CDR1 MDHEN and CDR2 SYDVKM. Deletions cut 5 bases from V and 4 bases from J, with 13 bases between. CDR3 size: 14 residues.

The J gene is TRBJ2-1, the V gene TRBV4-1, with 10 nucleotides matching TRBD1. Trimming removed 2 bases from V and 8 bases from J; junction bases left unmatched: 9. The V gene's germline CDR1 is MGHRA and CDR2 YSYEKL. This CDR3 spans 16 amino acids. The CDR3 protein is CASSQPQGQGRDEQFF. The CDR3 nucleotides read TGCGCCAGCAGCCAACCCCAGGGACAGGGGCGGGATGAGCAGTTCTTC.

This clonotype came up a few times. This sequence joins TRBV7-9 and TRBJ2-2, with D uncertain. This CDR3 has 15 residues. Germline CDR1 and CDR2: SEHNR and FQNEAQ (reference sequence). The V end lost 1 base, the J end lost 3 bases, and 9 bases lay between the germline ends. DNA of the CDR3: TGTGCCAGCAGCTTAGAACCGGCGTACACCGGGGAGCTGTTTTTT. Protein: CASSLEPAYTGELFF.

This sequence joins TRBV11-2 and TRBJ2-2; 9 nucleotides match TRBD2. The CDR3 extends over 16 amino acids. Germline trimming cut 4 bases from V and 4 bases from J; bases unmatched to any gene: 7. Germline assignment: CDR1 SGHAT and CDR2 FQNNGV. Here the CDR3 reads CASSSILRGGTGELFF. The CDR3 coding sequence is TGTGCCAGCAGCTCGATTTTGCGGGGGGGCACCGGGGAGCTGTTTTTT.

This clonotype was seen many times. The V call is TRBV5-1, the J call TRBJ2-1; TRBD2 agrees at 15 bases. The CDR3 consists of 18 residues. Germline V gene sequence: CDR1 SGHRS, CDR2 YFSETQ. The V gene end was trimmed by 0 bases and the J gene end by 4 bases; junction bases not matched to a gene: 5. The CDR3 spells CASSLEAGTSGGYNEQFF. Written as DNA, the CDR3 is TGCGCCAGCAGCTTGGAGGCCGGGACTAGCGGGGGGTACAATGAGCAGTTCTTC.